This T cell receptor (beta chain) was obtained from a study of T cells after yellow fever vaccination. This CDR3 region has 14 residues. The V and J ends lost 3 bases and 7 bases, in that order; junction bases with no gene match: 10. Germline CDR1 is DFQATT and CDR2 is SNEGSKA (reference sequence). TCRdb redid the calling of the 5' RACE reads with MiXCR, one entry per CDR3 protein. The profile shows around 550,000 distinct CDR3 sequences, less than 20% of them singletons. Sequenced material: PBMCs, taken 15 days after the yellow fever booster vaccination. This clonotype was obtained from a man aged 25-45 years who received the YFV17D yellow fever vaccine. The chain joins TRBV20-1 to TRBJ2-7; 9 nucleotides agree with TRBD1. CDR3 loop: CSASVWGQGFEQYF. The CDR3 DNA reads TGCAGTGCTAGTGTGTGGGGACAGGGTTTTGAGCAGTACTTC.